Reported below is one TCR beta chain. What it recognizes is unknown. V gave up 5 bases and J gave up 1 base, with 18 bases separating them. Germline CDR1 is LGHNT and CDR2 is FRNRAP. This CDR3 comprises 18 residues. This specimen comes from a study of blood T cells in healthy people across ages. Study findings and constraints: The unsorted PBMCs prevented any conclusive comparison of naive versus antigen-experienced cells.

Peripheral blood, roughly 9.3 milliliters per donor, was collected. A J-beta primer mix and a sample-barcoded 5' primer were used in a second PCR of about 7 to 12 cycles. TCRdb re-called the 5' RACE reads through MiXCR, storing one row per CDR3 protein. The sample holds over 550,000 distinct CDR3 sequences, about 30% seen once. The chain links TRBV12-5 to TRBJ2-6, with a possible D match to TRBD1 (6 bases). Material for sequencing was blood. This sequence was found in a woman older than 75 in good health. The CDR3 bases are TGTGCTAGTGGTGGGAGACGGACAGCGAATTCTGGGGCCAACGTCCTGACTTTC. This encodes CASGGRRTANSGANVLTF.